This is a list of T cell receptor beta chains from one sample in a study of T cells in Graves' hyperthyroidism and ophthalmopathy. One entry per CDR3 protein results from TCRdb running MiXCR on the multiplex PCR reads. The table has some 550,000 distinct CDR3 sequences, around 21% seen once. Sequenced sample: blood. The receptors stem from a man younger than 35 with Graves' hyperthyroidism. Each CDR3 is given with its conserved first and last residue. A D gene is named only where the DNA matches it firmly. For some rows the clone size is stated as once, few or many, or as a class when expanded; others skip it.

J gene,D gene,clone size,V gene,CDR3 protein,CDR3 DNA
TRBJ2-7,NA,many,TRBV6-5,CASSNRVLSYEQYF,TGTGCCAGCAGTAACCGGGTCCTTAGCTACGAGCAGTACTTC
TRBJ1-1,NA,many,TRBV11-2,CASSIAANTEAFF,TGTGCCAGCAGCATCGCCGCCAACACTGAAGCTTTCTTT
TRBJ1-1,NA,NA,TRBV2,CASSTDRNTEACF,TGTGCCAGCAGTACGGACAGAAACACTGAAGCTTGCTTT
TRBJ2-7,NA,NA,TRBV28,CASSYGPGRSYEQYF,TGTGCCAGCAGTTACGGGCCAGGCCGCTCCTACGAGCAGTACTTC
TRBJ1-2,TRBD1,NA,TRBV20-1,CSATTTGVGGYTF,TGCAGTGCCACCACCACAGGGGTGGGAGGCTACACCTTC
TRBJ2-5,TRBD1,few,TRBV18,CASSPLDRGASKETQYF,TGTGCCAGCTCACCACTGGACAGGGGAGCAAGTAAGGAGACCCAGTACTTC
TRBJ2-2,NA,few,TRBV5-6,CASSLGRPSGELFF,TGTGCCAGCAGCCTCGGCAGGCCTTCCGGGGAGCTGTTTTTT
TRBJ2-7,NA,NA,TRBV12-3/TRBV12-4,CASRTNRENEQYF,TGTGCCAGCAGGACCAACAGGGAAAACGAGCAGTACTTC
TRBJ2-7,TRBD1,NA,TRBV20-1,CSAYGGTGKSYEQYF,TGCAGTGCTTACGGTGGGACAGGGAAATCCTACGAGCAGTACTTC
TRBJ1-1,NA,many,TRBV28,CASSLPWGVRNTEAFF,TGTGCCAGCAGCCTCCCCTGGGGGGTAAGGAACACTGAAGCTTTCTTT
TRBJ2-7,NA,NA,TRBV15,CATSRDRTGYEQYF,TGTGCCACCAGCAGAGACAGAACTGGCTACGAGCAGTACTTC
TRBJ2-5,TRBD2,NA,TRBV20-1,CSARDTVAGYLVTQYF,TGCAGTGCTAGAGATACTGTAGCGGGATATTTGGTGACCCAGTACTTC
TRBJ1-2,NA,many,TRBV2,CASQTANYGYTF,TGTGCCAGCCAGACAGCCAACTATGGCTACACCTTC
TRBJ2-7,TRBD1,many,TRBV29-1,CSVALRDRVHEQYF,TGCAGCGTTGCCCTTCGGGACAGGGTCCACGAGCAGTACTTC
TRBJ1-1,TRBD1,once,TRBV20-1,CSVPNRGLTEAFF,TGCAGTGTCCCAAACAGGGGGCTCACTGAAGCTTTCTTT
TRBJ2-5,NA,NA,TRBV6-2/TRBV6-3,CASGNQETQYF,TGTGCCAGCGGGAACCAAGAGACCCAGTACTTC
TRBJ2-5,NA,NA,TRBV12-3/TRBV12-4,CASSSASEGPQETQYF,TGTGCCAGCAGTTCCGCATCCGAGGGCCCGCAGGAGACCCAGTACTTC
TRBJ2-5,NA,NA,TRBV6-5,CASKLGGQGETQYF,TGTGCCAGCAAGTTAGGGGGGCAAGGAGAGACCCAGTACTTC